This note documents a single T cell receptor (beta chain) sequence. This record belongs to a study of blood T cell repertoires in COVID-19. Study-level background: Some COVID-19 samples were acute and others convalescent; all came from the United States, Italy and Spain. Sample material is recorded as cDNA or gDNA derived from T cells, B-cell-depleted T cells, or PBMCs.

As handled by the study authors: It was from reference gene primer amplification that nucleated cell counts were estimated. Profiling relied on immunoSEQ multiplex PCR, and the TCRdb table lists in-frame clones only, not all of them. V and J calls and clone size are given by that table; D and trimming were obtained from the DNA. There are approximately 190,000 clones in the sample; roughly 82% occur only once, and 7.8% lies in the top ten. J was trimmed by 1 base and V by 5 bases; bases with no gene match: 7. The length of the CDR3 is 15 residues. From germline, CDR1 is SGHTA and CDR2 FQGTGA. Patients of the Seattle cohort, enrolled during active infection, were followed longitudinally.

This clonotype was sampled from a woman aged 55-75 years with COVID-19, enrolled during active disease. Sequenced: peripheral blood. The chain couples TRBV7-3 to TRBJ1-2; 7 bases match TRBD1. The CDR3 region is CASSTRDRLNYGYTF. The CDR3 coding sequence is TGTGCCAGCAGCACCCGGGACAGACTTAACTATGGCTACACCTTC.